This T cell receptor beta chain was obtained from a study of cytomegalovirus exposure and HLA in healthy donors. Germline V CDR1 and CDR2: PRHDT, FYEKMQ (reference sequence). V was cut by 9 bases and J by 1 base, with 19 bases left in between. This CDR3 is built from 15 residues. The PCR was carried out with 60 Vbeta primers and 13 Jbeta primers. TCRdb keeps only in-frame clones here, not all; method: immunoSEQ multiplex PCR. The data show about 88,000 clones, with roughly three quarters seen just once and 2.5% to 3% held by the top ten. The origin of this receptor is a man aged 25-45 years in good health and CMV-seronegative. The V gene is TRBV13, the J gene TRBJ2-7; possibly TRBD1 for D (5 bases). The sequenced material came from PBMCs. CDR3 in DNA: TGTGCCAGTAATCCATTTTCGCAGGGATCCTACGAGCAGTACTTC. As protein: CASNPFSQGSYEQYF.